This is a list of T cell receptor beta chains from one sample in a study of blood T cell repertoires in COVID-19. Only in-frame clones appear in the TCRdb table, and some are missing; sequencing was by immunoSEQ multiplex PCR. The sample yields approximately 200,000 clones, about 90% seen once. Sequencing was carried out using PBMCs or T cells enriched from blood (not recorded which). These receptors came from a man between 25 and 39 years old who had recovered from COVID-19. Both conserved end residues are part of each CDR3.

V gene	J gene	CDR3 protein
TRBV28	TRBJ2-3	CASSLVSGRAEGMTQYF
TRBV7-9	TRBJ1-1	CASSPDRGNTEAFF
TRBV4-3	TRBJ2-1	CASSKRDSGHNEQFF
TRBV21-1	TRBJ2-7	CASSKDNVNLYYEQYF
TRBV13	TRBJ1-1	CASSLGSRFKENTEAFF
TRBV7-9	TRBJ1-1	CASSPTGKDTEAFF
TRBV28	TRBJ2-5	CASSHGGSGQLGETQYF
TRBV27	TRBJ2-3	CASRPNRGLGTDTQYF
TRBV19	TRBJ2-5	CASTGTSGGRETQYF
TRBV10-3	TRBJ2-1	CAISSTSGEGEQFF
TRBV11-2	TRBJ2-1	CASSSGTGVHEQFF
TRBV29-1	TRBJ1-1	CSVGSAGYTEAFF
TRBV27	TRBJ2-7	CASSWGSEQYF
TRBV7-9	TRBJ2-7	CASSPPGGLAREQYF
TRBV19	TRBJ2-1	CASSPQLAGDSYNEQFF
TRBV27	TRBJ1-1	CASSSTLNTEAFF
TRBV19	TRBJ2-4	CASRMTGGILDIQYF
TRBV6-1	TRBJ1-4	CASSEGGPSDEKLFF
TRBV25-1	TRBJ1-6	CASSAQTGGGDSPLHF
TRBV27	TRBJ1-4	CASRRHRSGGVDEKLFF
TRBV11-2	TRBJ2-1	CASSRRDEQFF
TRBV4-3	TRBJ2-1	CASSQDGGGGLNEQFF
TRBV5-4	TRBJ2-7	CASSLVGGPSYEQYF
TRBV9	TRBJ2-3	CASSLAGGITDTQYF
TRBV11-3	TRBJ2-5	CASSLGGSSIQTQYF
TRBV7-6	TRBJ2-7	CASSLDESRREQYF
TRBV12-2	TRBJ1-1	CASRHLLRGRELNTEAFF
TRBV24-1	TRBJ2-7	CATSDSGTRPYEQYF
TRBV2	TRBJ2-5	CASSGSRGETQYF
TRBV29-1	TRBJ1-1	CSVEVTGDRISEAFF
TRBV18	TRBJ2-2	CASSLADTGELFF
TRBV3-1/TRBV3-2	TRBJ1-2	CASSQGGGGAFGYTF
TRBV7-9	TRBJ2-5	CASSLDPKTQGGQETQYF
TRBV5-1	TRBJ2-2	CASSLNRVAATGELFF
TRBV10-3	TRBJ1-1	CAIRPGQNTEAFF
TRBV29-1	TRBJ1-1	CSVRRDRSTEAFF
TRBV28	TRBJ1-1	CASSPMDRVGTEAFF
TRBV18	TRBJ2-5	CASSPPETGGETQYF
TRBV7-9	TRBJ2-5	CASGLAGVETQYF
TRBV27	TRBJ1-1	CASSTTGGGTEAFF
TRBV5-5	TRBJ1-1	CASLKGYNTEAFF
TRBV27	TRBJ2-7	CASSLKGGFHEQYF
TRBV11-2	TRBJ2-1	CASSSYRGENEQFF
TRBV30	TRBJ2-1	CAWSVSLAHEQFF
TRBV5-4	TRBJ2-2	CASSDGTSGRANTGELFF
TRBV6-1	TRBJ2-3	CASSEALAGGITDTQYF
TRBV27	TRBJ1-6	CASSFYASPLHF